Below, 16 T cell receptor beta chains from the same sample are listed, as sequenced in a study of control samples from healthy donors and cancer patients. Measured with immunoSEQ multiplex PCR; TCRdb has only the in-frame clones, and not every one. The data show about 120,000 clones, about 93% seen once. Sequenced sample: blood. The receptors here all came from a young man in good health.

The CDR3 loop reads CASSPRDSHNTDTQYF. The CDR3, as DNA: TGTGCCAGCTCACCCCGGGACAGCCACAACACAGATACGCAGTATTTT. This chain connects TRBV18 to TRBJ2-3, with 7 bases matching TRBD1. V lost 3 bases, J lost 2 bases, and 8 bases stayed unmatched. In germline, CDR1 is KGHSH, CDR2 LQKENI. This CDR3 region has 16 residues.

The genes are TRBV5-1 and TRBJ2-7, with TRBD1 matching 8 bases. The germline gives CDR1 SGHRS, CDR2 YFSETQ. The ends lost 4 bases at V and 3 bases at J; junction bases unmatched: 6. CDR3 length: 14 amino acids. The CDR3 DNA follows: TGCGCCAGCAGCCGGACAGGGATAGTCTACGAGCAGTACTTC. Translating it yields CASSRTGIVYEQYF.

This chain joins TRBV18 and TRBJ2-1; possible D gene TRBD1, 6 bases. The CDR3 loop spans 14 amino acids. CDR1 is KGHSH, CDR2 LQKENI, per germline. V shed 6 bases and J shed 7 bases, with 16 bases lying between them. The CDR3 coding sequence is TGTGCCAGCTCGCCGCAGGGGATGGGGAATGAGCAGTTCTTC. Its translation is CASSPQGMGNEQFF.

The J gene is TRBJ2-5, the V gene TRBV15; D not certain. The CDR3 sequence is 16 residues long. V was cut by 0 bases and J by 5 bases, with 16 bases left in between. Germline V gene data show CDR1 as LNHNV and CDR2 as YYDKDF (reference sequence). CDR3 region: CATSREGGFVEETQYF. The CDR3 DNA sequence: TGTGCCACCAGCAGAGAGGGCGGCTTCGTTGAGGAGACCCAGTACTTC.

This clone has a single count. The chain has TRBV19 and TRBJ1-3; no clear D gene. V shed 0 bases and J shed 4 bases, with 1 base lying between them. This CDR3 is built from 12 residues. Per the germline V gene, CDR1 is LNHDA and CDR2 is SQIVND (reference sequence). DNA for the CDR3: TGTGCCAGTAGTATAGACGGAAACACCATATATTTT. It codes for CASSIDGNTIYF.

V and J are TRBV6-1 and TRBJ1-5, with 9 bases matching TRBD1. J lost 7 bases, V lost 3 bases, and 4 bases had no gene match. The germline gives CDR1 MNHNS, CDR2 SASEGT. This CDR3 comprises 14 residues. This chain's CDR3 is CASSDDRGNQPQHF. The CDR3 DNA reads TGTGCCAGCAGTGACGACAGGGGGAACCAGCCCCAGCATTTT.

In this sample, this clone turned up once. The V call is TRBV5-1, the J call TRBJ2-3; no definite D call. V lost 0 bases and J lost 6, with 8 bases in between. CDR1 SGHRS and CDR2 YFSETQ come from the germline V gene. This CDR3 is built from 13 residues. CDR3 sequence reads: CASSLALSDTQYF. CDR3 nucleotide sequence: TGCGCCAGCAGCTTGGCCCTATCCGATACGCAGTATTTT. The full variable domain, its missing parts supplied by reference TRBV5-1 and TRBJ2-3, is KAGVTQTPRYLIKTRGQQVTLSCSPISGHRSVSWYQQTPGQGLQFLFEYFSETQRNKGNFPGRFSGRQFSNSRSEMNVSTLELGDSALYLCASSLALSDTQYFGPGTRLTVL.

This clone has only one observation. The J gene is TRBJ2-3, the V gene TRBV2; 8 nucleotides align to TRBD2. CDR1 is SNHLY and CDR2 is FYNNEI in the germline V gene. V lost 5 bases, J lost 7 bases, and 11 bases stayed unmatched. The CDR3 totals 15 residues. CDR3 bases: TGTGCCAGCAGTATACCAGCGGGGGAGGGAAATACGCAGTATTTT. Translated, it gives CASSIPAGEGNTQYF.

V is TRBV6-5 and J is TRBJ1-4, with 7 bases that match TRBD1. With 7 bases clipped from V and 8 bases from J, the junction kept 13 bases outside the gene matches. Germline CDR1 MNHEY, CDR2 SVGAGI. The CDR3 consists of 15 residues. DNA of the CDR3: TGTGCCAGCAAACGTACAGGGGTTTTAGGCGAAAAACTGTTTTTT. Protein: CASKRTGVLGEKLFF.

V gene TRBV6-1 combines with J gene TRBJ1-1; 7 bases are a match to TRBD1. Losses at the gene ends were 2 bases for V and 5 bases for J; bases not matched to a gene: 14. CDR1 MNHNS and CDR2 SASEGT come from the germline V gene. The CDR3 has 17 residues. CDR3 sequence reads: CASSEWQGGLTRTEAFF. CDR3 DNA sequence: TGTGCCAGCAGTGAATGGCAGGGGGGATTAACGAGGACTGAAGCTTTCTTT.

The rearrangement links TRBV9 to TRBJ2-2, with 7 bases matching TRBD1. Losses at the gene ends were 4 bases for V and 3 bases for J; bases not matched to a gene: 9. Per the germline V gene, CDR1 is SGDLS and CDR2 is YYNGEE. This CDR3 region has 16 residues. This CDR3 reads CASSPRGTDYTGELFF. For the CDR3, the DNA is TGTGCCAGCAGCCCAAGGGGGACAGACTACACCGGGGAGCTGTTTTTT.

V usage is TRBV2 and J usage is TRBJ1-3, with a weak D call TRBD1 (6 bases). V was pared by 7 bases and J by 3 bases, with 16 bases between. The CDR3 totals 15 residues. Germline CDR1 and CDR2: SNHLY and FYNNEI. CDR3 in amino acids: CASKGLGADGNTIYF. CDR3 sequence (DNA): TGTGCCAGCAAGGGGCTGGGGGCCGATGGAAACACCATATATTTT.

The chain links TRBV10-3 to TRBJ1-2; a possible D gene is TRBD1 (5 bases). Trimming pared 6 bases from V and 4 bases from J, leaving 15 bases between. The V gene's germline CDR1 is ENHRY and CDR2 SYGVKD. This CDR3 is built from 14 residues. CDR3 in amino acids: CAIRTGEEAYGYTF. CDR3 bases: TGTGCCATCAGGACGGGGGAAGAGGCCTATGGCTACACCTTC.

This rearrangement joins TRBV7-3 to TRBJ2-5; 10 bases are shared with TRBD1. V gave up 2 bases and J gave up 5 bases; unmatched junction bases: 5. The CDR3 contains 15 residues. CDR1 and CDR2 from the germline V gene are SGHTA and FQGTGA. The CDR3 is CASSLGWTGGETQYF. The CDR3 DNA reads as TGTGCCAGCAGCTTAGGGTGGACAGGGGGTGAGACCCAGTACTTC.

The rearrangement uses TRBV29-1 and TRBJ2-1; D gene ambiguous. The CDR3 length is 8 residues. Germline V CDR1 and CDR2: SQVTM, ANQGSEA. Trimming stripped 3 bases from V and 9 bases from J, with 0 bases between. The CDR3 region has the DNA TGCAGCGTTGATGAGCAGTTCTTC. It yields the protein CSVDEQFF.

This chain uses TRBV24-1 with TRBJ2-2, with unresolved D. Germline loops: CDR1 KGHDR, CDR2 SFDVKD. Trimming left V 0 bases short and J 0 bases short, with 10 bases between. The CDR3 runs to 17 residues. DNA for the CDR3: TGTGCCACCAGTGATTTGGACCGACTTTCGAACACCGGGGAGCTGTTTTTT. It translates to CATSDLDRLSNTGELFF.